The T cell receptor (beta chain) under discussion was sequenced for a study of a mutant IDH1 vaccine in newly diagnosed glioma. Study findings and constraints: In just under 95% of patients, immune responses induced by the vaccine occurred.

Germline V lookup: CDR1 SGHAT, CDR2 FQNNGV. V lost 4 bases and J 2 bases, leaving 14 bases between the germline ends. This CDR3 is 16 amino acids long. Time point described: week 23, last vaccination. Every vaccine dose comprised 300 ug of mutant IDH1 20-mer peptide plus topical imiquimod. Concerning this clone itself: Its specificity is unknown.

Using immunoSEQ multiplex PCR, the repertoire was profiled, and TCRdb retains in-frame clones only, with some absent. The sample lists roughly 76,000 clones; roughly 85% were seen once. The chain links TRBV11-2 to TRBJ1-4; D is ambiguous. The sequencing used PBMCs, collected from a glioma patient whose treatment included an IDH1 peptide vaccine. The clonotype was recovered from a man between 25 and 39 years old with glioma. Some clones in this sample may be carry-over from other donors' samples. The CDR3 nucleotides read TGTGCCAGCAGCTCATTTCTGGGCGCGACTAATGAAAAACTGTTTTTT. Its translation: CASSSFLGATNEKLFF.